This TCR beta chain was sequenced during a study of CD8 T cells in ankylosing spondylitis. Study-level points and caveats: Researchers report that disease-linked clones proved CD8+ and relatively rare in peripheral blood.

The V gene's germline CDR1 is SGHRS and CDR2 YFSETQ. V lost 6 bases and J 5 bases, leaving 19 bases between the germline ends. This CDR3 contains 15 residues. This clonotype showed up many times. The antigen remains undetermined. TCRdb reprocessed the 5' RACE reads via MiXCR and lists one record per CDR3 protein. This sample has around 140,000 distinct CDR3 sequences, with over 9.5% found just once. This TCR was sampled from a female donor with ankylosing spondylitis or in good health (not recorded which). Sequenced: blood, either unsorted or a sorted T cell fraction (not recorded which). This chain links TRBV5-1 with TRBJ2-3; D may be TRBD2 (7 bases). The CDR3 nucleotides are TGCGCCAGCAATACTGATCCGGGGGGCAGAGATACGCAGTATTTT. It is translated as CASNTDPGGRDTQYF.